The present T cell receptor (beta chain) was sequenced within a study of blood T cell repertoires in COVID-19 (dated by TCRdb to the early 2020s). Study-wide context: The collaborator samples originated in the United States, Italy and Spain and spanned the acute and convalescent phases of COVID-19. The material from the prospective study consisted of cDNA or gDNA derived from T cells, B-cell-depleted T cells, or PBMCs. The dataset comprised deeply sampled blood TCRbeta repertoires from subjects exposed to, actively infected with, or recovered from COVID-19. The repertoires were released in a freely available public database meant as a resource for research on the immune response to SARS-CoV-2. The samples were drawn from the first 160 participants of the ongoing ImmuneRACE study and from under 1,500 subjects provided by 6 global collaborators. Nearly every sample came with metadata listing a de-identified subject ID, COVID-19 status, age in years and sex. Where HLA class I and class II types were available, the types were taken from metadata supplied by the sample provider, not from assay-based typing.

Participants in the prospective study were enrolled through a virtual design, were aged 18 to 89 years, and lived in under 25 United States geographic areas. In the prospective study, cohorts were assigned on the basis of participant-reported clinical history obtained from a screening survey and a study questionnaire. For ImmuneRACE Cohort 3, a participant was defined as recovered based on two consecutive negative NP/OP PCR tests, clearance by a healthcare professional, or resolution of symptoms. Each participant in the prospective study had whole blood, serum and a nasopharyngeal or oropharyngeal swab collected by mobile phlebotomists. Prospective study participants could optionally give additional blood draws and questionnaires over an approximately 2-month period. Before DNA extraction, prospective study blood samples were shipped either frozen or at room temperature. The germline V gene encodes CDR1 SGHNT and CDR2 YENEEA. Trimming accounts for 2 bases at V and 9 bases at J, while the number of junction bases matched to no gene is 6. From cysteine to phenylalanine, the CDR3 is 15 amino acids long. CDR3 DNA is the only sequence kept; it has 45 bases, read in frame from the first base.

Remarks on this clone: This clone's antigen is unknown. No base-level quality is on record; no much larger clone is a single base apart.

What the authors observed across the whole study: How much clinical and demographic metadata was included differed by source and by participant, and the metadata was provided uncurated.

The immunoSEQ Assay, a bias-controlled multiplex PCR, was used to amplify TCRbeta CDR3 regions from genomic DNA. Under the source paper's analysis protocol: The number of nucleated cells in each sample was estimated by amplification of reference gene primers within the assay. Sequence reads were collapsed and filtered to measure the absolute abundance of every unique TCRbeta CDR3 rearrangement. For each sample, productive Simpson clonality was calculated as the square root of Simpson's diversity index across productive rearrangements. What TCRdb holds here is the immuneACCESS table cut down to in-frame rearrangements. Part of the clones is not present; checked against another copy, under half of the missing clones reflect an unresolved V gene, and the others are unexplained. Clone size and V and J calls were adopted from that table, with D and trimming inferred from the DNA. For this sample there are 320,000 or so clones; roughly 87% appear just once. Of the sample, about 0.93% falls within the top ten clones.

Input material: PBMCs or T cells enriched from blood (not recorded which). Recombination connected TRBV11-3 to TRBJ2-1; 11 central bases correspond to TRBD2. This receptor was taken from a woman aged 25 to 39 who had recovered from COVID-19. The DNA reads TGTGCCAGCAGCTTAATTAGCGGGGGGGCAGGTGAGCAGTTCTTC. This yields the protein CASSLISGGAGEQFF. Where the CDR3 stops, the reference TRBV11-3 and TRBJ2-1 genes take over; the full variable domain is EAGVVQSPRYKIIEKKQPVAFWCNPISGHNTLYWYLQNLGQGPELLIRYENEEAVDDSQLPKDRFSAERLKGVDSTLKIQPAELGDSAVYLCASSLISGGAGEQFFGPGTRLTVL.